Listed here are 20 T cell receptor beta chains from one sample, sequenced in a study of blood T cells in healthy people across ages. Using a J-beta primer mix together with a sample-barcoded 5' primer, a second PCR was run for about 6 to 12 cycles. In TCRdb, the 5' RACE reads were re-called with MiXCR into one record per CDR3 protein. There are approximately 1,000,000 distinct CDR3 sequences in the sample; 35% to 45% occur only once, and about an eighth lies in the top ten. The sample was blood. These receptors were taken from a man younger than 35 in good health.

This clonotype occurred a few times. The V call is TRBV5-1, the J call TRBJ2-1; a possible D gene is TRBD2 (6 bases). Matching the DNA end better, TRBJ2-7 makes the J call doubtful. Germline-derived CDR1 and CDR2 are SGHRS and YFSETQ. This CDR3 comprises 15 residues. This chain's CDR3 is CASSLLASSYNEQYF. The CDR3 DNA reads as TGCGCCAGCAGCTTGCTAGCGAGCTCCTACAATGAGCAGTACTTC.

The genes are TRBV6-5 and TRBJ2-1; TRBD2 agrees at 9 bases. Per germline, CDR1 MNHEY and CDR2 SVGAGI. This CDR3 comprises 18 residues. The J segment lost 5 bases and the V segment lost 2 bases, leaving 13 bases of the junction unmatched. The DNA for the CDR3 is TGTGCCAGCAGTTACCCAATTACCGGGACTAGCAGTCACAATGAGCAGTTCTTC. It codes for CASSYPITGTSSHNEQFF.

The genes are TRBV18 and TRBJ2-1, with a possible D match to TRBD1 (5 bases). The V gene's germline CDR1 is KGHSH and CDR2 LQKENI. The V gene lost 6 bases and the J gene lost 3 bases, with 12 bases spanning the gap. This CDR3 is 14 amino acids long. The CDR3 spells CASSGFQGYNEQFF. The CDR3 DNA is TGTGCCAGCTCCGGGTTCCAGGGCTACAATGAGCAGTTCTTC.

The V and J genes are TRBV13 and TRBJ2-6; D call uncertain. V lost 6 bases and J 2 bases, leaving 8 bases between the germline ends. The CDR3 is made up of 14 amino acids. Germline V CDR1 and CDR2: PRHDT, FYEKMQ (reference sequence). CDR3: CASSYSTGANVLTF. The CDR3 bases are TGTGCCAGCAGTTACTCCACTGGGGCCAACGTCCTGACTTTC.

This chain connects TRBV5-1 to TRBJ2-1; TRBD2 matches 7 bases. Losses at the gene ends were 0 bases for V and 5 bases for J; bases not matched to a gene: 2. CDR1 SGHRS and CDR2 YFSETQ come from the germline V gene. This CDR3 contains 14 residues. CDR3 amino acids: CASSLAGGDNEQFF. CDR3 coding DNA: TGCGCCAGCAGCTTGGCTGGGGGGGACAATGAGCAGTTCTTC.

In its sample, this clonotype was seen a few times. The chain joins TRBV20-1 to TRBJ2-1, with 8 bases aligning to TRBD1. From germline, CDR1 is DFQATT and CDR2 SNEGSKA (reference sequence). V lost 1 base, J lost 8 bases, and 7 bases stayed unmatched. This CDR3 contains 14 residues. CDR3 loop: CSARGWTGFDEQFF. The DNA for the CDR3 is TGCAGTGCTAGAGGGTGGACAGGGTTCGATGAGCAGTTCTTC.

J is TRBJ2-7 and V is TRBV7-9, with D uncertain. The better agreement between TRBJ2-3 and the DNA end casts doubt on the J call. In germline, CDR1 is SEHNR, CDR2 FQNEAQ (reference sequence). This CDR3 has 15 residues. The CDR3 nucleotides read TGTGCCAGCAGCTTACCTGCCGGGCAGGCAGATACGCAGTATTTT. Encoded protein: CASSLPAGQADTQYF.

V is TRBV4-1 and J is TRBJ1-1; D gene unclear. Per germline, CDR1 MGHRA and CDR2 YSYEKL. Trimming removed 4 bases from V and 5 bases from J, with 17 bases in between. The CDR3 runs 15 residues. The CDR3 bases are TGCGCCAGCAGCCGTTCGTGGGTATCGGAGACTGAAGCTTTCTTT. It codes for CASSRSWVSETEAFF.

Only a few counts were recorded for this clonotype. The chain combines TRBV10-3 with TRBJ2-7; D possibly corresponds to TRBD1 (7 bases). CDR3 length: 16 amino acids. V lost 4 bases, J lost 1 base, and 17 bases lay in between. From germline, CDR1 is ENHRY and CDR2 SYGVKD. The CDR3 DNA reads TGTGCCATCAGTGGGGGACTCGGACAGGCGTCCTACGAGCAGTACTTC. This sequence encodes CAISGGLGQASYEQYF.

This clonotype was seen more than once but under ten times. The gene calls are TRBV9 and TRBJ2-7; no clear D gene. The CDR3 has 15 amino acids. Deletions cut 0 bases from V and 4 bases from J, with 14 bases between. CDR1 is SGDLS, CDR2 YYNGEE, per germline. CDR3 coding DNA: TGTGCCAGCAGCGTAGGGCCGCAGACCTCTTACGAGCAGTACTTC. It codes for CASSVGPQTSYEQYF. Combining the CDR3 with reference TRBV9 and TRBJ2-7 gives the whole variable domain DSGVTQTPKHLITATGQRVTLRCSPRSGDLSVYWYQQSLDQGLQFLIQYYNGEERAKGNILERFSAQQFPDLHSELNLSSLELGDSALYFCASSVGPQTSYEQYFGPGTRLTVT.

V and J are TRBV5-1 and TRBJ2-5; TRBD2 aligns across 7 bases. V was pared by 4 bases and J by 11 bases, with 14 bases of the junction left unmatched. Germline values: CDR1 SGHRS, CDR2 YFSETQ. This CDR3 has 14 amino acids. In nucleotides, the CDR3 is TGCGCCAGCAGCGGGGACTACTCCTACAATGAGCAGTACTTC. This translates into CASSGDYSYNEQYF.

This clonotype was recorded a few times. The chain combines TRBV12-3 or TRBV12-4 with TRBJ2-1; the D gene is possibly TRBD1 (6 bases). The CDR3 length is 11 residues. Trimming pared 5 bases from V and 15 bases from J, leaving 14 bases between. For the CDR3, the DNA is TGTGCCAGCAGTAACCGGGACACTGGGTTCTTC. Translation gives CASSNRDTGFF.

This chain links TRBV18 with TRBJ2-7; 10 bases map to TRBD1. The junction had 11 bases not matched to a gene; V was cut back by 5 bases and J by 7 bases. The CDR3 has 15 amino acids. CDR1 KGHSH and CDR2 LQKENI come from the germline V gene. CDR3 DNA sequence: TGTGCCAGCTCAGCTACAGGGACAGGGGTTGGTGAGCAGTACTTC. Its protein product is CASSATGTGVGEQYF.

V and J are TRBV5-6 and TRBJ1-6; TRBD1 matches 7 bases. The CDR3 covers 15 residues. The junction had 4 bases not matched to a gene; V was cut back by 4 bases and J by 3 bases. Looked up from germline, CDR1 is SGHDT and CDR2 is YYEEEE. The CDR3: CASSDDRDYNSPLHF. DNA for the CDR3: TGTGCCAGCAGCGATGACAGGGACTATAATTCACCCCTCCACTTT.

This chain uses TRBV7-9 with TRBJ1-1; D not resolved. CDR3 length: 16 amino acids. Trimming pared 4 bases from V and 1 base from J, leaving 16 bases between. Germline CDR1 reads SEHNR; CDR2 reads FQNEAQ (reference sequence). DNA of the CDR3: TGTGCCAGCAGCTCGGAGAGCGGACCGAGGAACACTGAAGCTTTCTTT. The encoded protein is CASSSESGPRNTEAFF.

The chain uses TRBV20-1 and TRBJ1-1; TRBD1 is a possible D gene (5 bases). The length of the CDR3 is 15 residues. Trimming took 2 bases from V and 0 from J, leaving 13 bases between them. Germline V CDR1 and CDR2: DFQATT, SNEGSKA (reference sequence). The DNA for the CDR3 is TGCAGTGCTAGACGGGGGTTTCTTATGAACACTGAAGCTTTCTTT. As protein: CSARRGFLMNTEAFF.

V and J are TRBV25-1 and TRBJ1-4; D is uncertain. V was shortened by 1 base and J by 0 bases, with 15 bases between the two germline ends. CDR1 is MGHDK and CDR2 is SYGVNS in the germline V gene. The CDR3 is 18 residues long. CDR3: CASSESGRLKPTNEKLFF. The CDR3, as DNA: TGTGCCAGCAGTGAATCGGGCAGACTTAAACCAACTAATGAAAAACTGTTTTTT.

The chain carries TRBV12-3 or TRBV12-4 and TRBJ2-3; D not certain. CDR3 length equals 14 residues. V was shortened by 5 bases and J by 4 bases, with 13 bases between the two germline ends. The CDR3 sequence is CASSPAWRADTQYF. CDR3 nucleotide sequence: TGTGCCAGCAGTCCGGCGTGGAGAGCAGATACGCAGTATTTT.

The chain is built from TRBV4-2 and TRBJ1-3; weak D call: TRBD1 (6 bases). The CDR3 is 15 amino acids. Germline V gives CDR1 LGHNA, CDR2 YNFKEQ. The V gene lost 5 bases and the J gene lost 4 bases, with 15 bases spanning the gap. CDR3 in DNA: TGTGCCAGCAGCTCAGCACCCGGACAGGGAAACACCATATATTTT. Amino acid sequence: CASSSAPGQGNTIYF.

This rearrangement joins TRBV6-2 or TRBV6-3 to TRBJ2-7; no firm D call. Germline CDR1 and CDR2: MNHEY and SVGEGT. V was clipped by 7 bases and J by 2 bases, with 18 bases between them. This CDR3 contains 15 residues. DNA of the CDR3: TGTGCCAGCAATCCCCCGGCCGGGTTCCCCTACGAGCAGTACTTC. Amino acids: CASNPPAGFPYEQYF.